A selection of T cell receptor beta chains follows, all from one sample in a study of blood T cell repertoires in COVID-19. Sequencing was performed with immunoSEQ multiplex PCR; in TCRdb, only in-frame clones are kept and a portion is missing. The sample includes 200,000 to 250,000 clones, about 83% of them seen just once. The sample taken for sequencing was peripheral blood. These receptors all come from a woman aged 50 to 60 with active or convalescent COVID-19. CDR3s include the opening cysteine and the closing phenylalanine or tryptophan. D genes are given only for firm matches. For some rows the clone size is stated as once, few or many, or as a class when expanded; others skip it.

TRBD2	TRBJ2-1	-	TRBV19	CASSSSGGNYNEQFF	TGTGCCAGTAGTTCTAGCGGGGGGAACTACAATGAGCAGTTCTTC
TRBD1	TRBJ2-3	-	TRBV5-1	CASSPGQGVTDTQYF	TGCGCCAGCAGCCCCGGACAGGGGGTCACAGATACGCAGTATTTT
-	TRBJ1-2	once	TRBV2	CASSRTQGRGYTF	TGTGCCAGCAGTCGTACCCAGGGGCGCGGCTACACCTTC
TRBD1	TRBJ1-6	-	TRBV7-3	CASSLRTGDNSPLHF	TGTGCCAGCAGCTTGAGGACAGGAGACAATTCACCCCTCCACTTT
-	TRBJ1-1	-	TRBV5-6	CASSLGTGGKYTEAFF	TGTGCCAGCAGCTTGGGAACAGGCGGGAAATACACTGAAGCTTTCTTT
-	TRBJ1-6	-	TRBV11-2	CASSFDGENSPLHF	TGTGCCAGCAGCTTTGACGGGGAGAATTCACCCCTCCACTTT
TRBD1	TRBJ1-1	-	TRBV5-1	CASSLGTGNGEAFF	TGCGCCAGCAGCCTAGGGACAGGGAACGGGGAAGCTTTCTTT
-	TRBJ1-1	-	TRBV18	CASSPPKGVGTEAFF	TGTGCCAGCTCACCACCGAAGGGAGTGGGCACTGAAGCTTTCTTT
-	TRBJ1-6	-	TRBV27	CASSLSISTGDPYNSPLHF	TGTGCCAGCAGTTTATCGATAAGTACGGGGGACCCCTATAATTCACCCCTCCACTTT
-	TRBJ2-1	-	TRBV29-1	CSVVGGEYNEQFF	TGCAGCGTTGTGGGAGGAGAATACAATGAGCAGTTCTTC
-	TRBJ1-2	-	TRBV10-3	CATIKEGEGHGYTF	TGTGCCACCATTAAAGAAGGTGAGGGCCATGGCTACACCTTC
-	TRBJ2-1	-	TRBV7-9	CASSYSTYNEQFF	TGTGCCAGCAGCTACTCAACCTACAATGAGCAGTTCTTC
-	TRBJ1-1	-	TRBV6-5	CASSLKTKNTEAFF	TGTGCCAGCAGTTTAAAGACAAAGAACACTGAAGCTTTCTTT
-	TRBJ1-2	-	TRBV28	CASRPTQYGYTF	TGTGCCAGCAGGCCGACTCAGTATGGCTACACCTTC
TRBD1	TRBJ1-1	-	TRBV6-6	CASSYFRTGENTEAFF	TGTGCCAGCAGTTACTTCCGGACAGGCGAGAACACTGAAGCTTTCTTT
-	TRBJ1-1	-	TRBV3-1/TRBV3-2	CASSLGAASGTEAFF	TGTGCCAGCAGCCTTGGGGCTGCATCAGGCACTGAAGCTTTCTTT
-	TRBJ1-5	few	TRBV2	CASSTRRNNQPQHF	TGTGCCAGCAGCACGAGGCGGAATAATCAGCCCCAGCATTTT
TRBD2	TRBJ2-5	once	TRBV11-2	CASSLAGRGVETQYF	TGTGCCAGCAGCTTAGCAGGGCGGGGGGTGGAGACCCAGTACTTC
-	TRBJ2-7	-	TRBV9	CASSVEWAGYEQYF	TGTGCCAGCAGCGTAGAATGGGCAGGTTACGAGCAGTACTTC
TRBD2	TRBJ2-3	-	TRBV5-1	CASSSAGALTDTQYF	TGCGCCAGCAGCTCAGCGGGAGCTCTGACAGATACGCAGTATTTT
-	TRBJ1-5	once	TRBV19	CASRGGYQPQHF	TGTGCCAGTCGGGGGGGGTATCAGCCCCAGCATTTT
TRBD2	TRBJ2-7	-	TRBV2	CASRTGGGWSYEQYF	TGTGCCAGCAGGACGGGAGGGGGTTGGAGCTACGAGCAGTACTTC
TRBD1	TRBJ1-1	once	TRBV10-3	CAIINWDRGNTEAFF	TGTGCCATCATTAACTGGGACAGGGGGAACACTGAAGCTTTCTTT
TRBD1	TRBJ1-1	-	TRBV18	CASSLLGGQGNTEAFF	TGTGCCAGCTCGCTTCTGGGGGGACAGGGGAACACTGAAGCTTTCTTT
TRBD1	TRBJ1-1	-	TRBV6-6	CASSSAGGQNTEAFF	TGTGCCAGCAGTTCTGCAGGGGGGCAGAACACTGAAGCTTTCTTT
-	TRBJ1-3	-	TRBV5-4	CASSPGGGRIFSGNTIYF	TGTGCCAGCAGCCCGGGAGGGGGTCGGATTTTCTCTGGAAACACCATATATTTT
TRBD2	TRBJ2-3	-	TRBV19	CASSIIAGSSTDTQYF	TGTGCCAGTAGTATCATAGCGGGGTCTAGCACAGATACGCAGTATTTT
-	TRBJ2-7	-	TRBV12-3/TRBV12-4	CASSHTAEQYF	TGTGCCAGCAGTCACACCGCCGAGCAGTACTTC
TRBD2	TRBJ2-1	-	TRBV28	CASSFGAGRVNEQFF	TGTGCCAGCAGTTTTGGGGCAGGGAGGGTAAATGAGCAGTTCTTC
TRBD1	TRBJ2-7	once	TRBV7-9	CASSLKGQFYEQYF	TGTGCCAGCAGCCTTAAGGGACAGTTCTACGAGCAGTACTTC
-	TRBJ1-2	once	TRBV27	CASSPGPNYGYTF	TGTGCCAGCAGCCCCGGTCCTAACTATGGCTACACCTTC
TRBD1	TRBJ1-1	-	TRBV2	CASSADRGNTEAFF	TGTGCCAGCAGCGCAGACAGGGGGAACACTGAAGCTTTCTTT
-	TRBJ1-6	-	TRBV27	CASRRADIAPLHF	TGTGCCAGCAGGAGGGCAGACATAGCACCCCTCCACTTT
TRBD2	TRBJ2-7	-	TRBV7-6	CASSLRGGPYEQYF	TGTGCCAGCAGCTTACGCGGGGGTCCCTACGAGCAGTACTTC
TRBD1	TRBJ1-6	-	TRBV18	CASSPQSGTGNYNSPLHF	TGTGCCAGCTCACCTCAATCCGGGACAGGGAATTATAATTCACCCCTCCACTTT
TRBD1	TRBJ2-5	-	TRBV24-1	CATSDSQGTGETQYF	TGTGCCACCAGTGATTCGCAGGGGACAGGGGAGACCCAGTACTTC
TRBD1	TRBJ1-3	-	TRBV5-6	CASSLTGGETGNTIYF	TGTGCCAGCAGCCTTACAGGGGGCGAGACTGGAAACACCATATATTTT
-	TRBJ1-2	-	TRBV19	CASSIKPMPNYGYTF	TGTGCCAGTAGTATCAAGCCGATGCCTAACTATGGCTACACCTTC
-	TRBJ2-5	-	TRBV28	CASSNSAGIPYQETQYF	TGTGCCAGCAGTAATTCGGCGGGGATTCCGTACCAAGAGACCCAGTACTTC
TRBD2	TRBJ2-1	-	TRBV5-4	CASSFFAGEIYNEQFF	TGTGCCAGCAGCTTTTTTGCGGGAGAAATCTACAATGAGCAGTTCTTC
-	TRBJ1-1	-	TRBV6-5	CASYLVAELPPGAFF	TGTGCCAGCTATTTGGTCGCCGAGCTCCCCCCCGGGGCTTTCTTT
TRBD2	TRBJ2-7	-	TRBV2	CATTGLAGTGWQYF	TGTGCCACCACGGGACTAGCGGGAACAGGGTGGCAGTACTTC
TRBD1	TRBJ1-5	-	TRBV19	CASTSLTGKVQPQHF	TGTGCCAGTACCTCATTGACAGGGAAGGTTCAGCCCCAGCATTTT
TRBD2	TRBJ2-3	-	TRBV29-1	CSVEDPGTSGATDTQYF	TGCAGCGTTGAAGATCCCGGGACTAGCGGGGCCACAGATACGCAGTATTTT
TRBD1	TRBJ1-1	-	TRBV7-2	CASSTRDRAFF	TGTGCCAGCAGCACCAGGGACAGAGCTTTCTTT
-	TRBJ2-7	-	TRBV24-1	CATSDSGPSGFYEQYF	TGTGCCACCAGTGATTCTGGCCCCTCAGGGTTCTACGAGCAGTACTTC
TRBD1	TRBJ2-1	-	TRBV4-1	CASSQPGQGIYNEQFF	TGCGCCAGCAGCCAGCCGGGACAGGGAATCTACAATGAGCAGTTCTTC